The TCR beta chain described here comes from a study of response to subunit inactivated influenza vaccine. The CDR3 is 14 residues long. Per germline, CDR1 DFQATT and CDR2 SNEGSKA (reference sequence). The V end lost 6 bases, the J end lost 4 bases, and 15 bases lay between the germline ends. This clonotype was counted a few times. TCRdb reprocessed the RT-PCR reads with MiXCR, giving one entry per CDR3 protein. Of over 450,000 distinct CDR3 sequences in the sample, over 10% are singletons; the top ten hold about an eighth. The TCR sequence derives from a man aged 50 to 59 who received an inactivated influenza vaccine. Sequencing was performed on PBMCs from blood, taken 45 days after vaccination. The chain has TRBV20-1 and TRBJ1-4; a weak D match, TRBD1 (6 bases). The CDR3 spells CSAPRTERNEKLFF. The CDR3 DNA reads TGCAGTGCCCCTAGGACAGAGCGTAATGAAAAACTGTTTTTT.